These 2 T cell receptor beta chains were all obtained from the same sample, sequenced in a study of blood T cell repertoires in COVID-19 (dated by TCRdb to between 2020 and 2021). Preparation of the library involved the immunoSEQ multiplex PCR assay. TCRdb obtained this table from immuneACCESS and retained in-frame rearrangements with V and J assigned. These tables miss some clones; where compared with another copy, unresolved V genes account for less than half of the shortfall, and the remainder is unexplained. The sample records hundreds of thousands of clones, roughly 86% of which are singletons. The ten top clones hold roughly 2.1% of the sample. Material for sequencing was peripheral blood. The receptors originated from a woman aged 55-70 years with COVID-19, enrolled during active disease.

V usage is TRBV28 and J usage is TRBJ1-2; 7 positions match TRBD1. From germline, CDR1 is MDHEN and CDR2 SYDVKM. Trimming at V came to 7 bases and at J to 4 bases, leaving 9 bases not matched to a gene. CDR3 length: 14 residues. The CDR3 sequence: CASTLEEGAYGYTF. CDR3 sequence (DNA): TGTGCCAGCACTCTAGAGGAGGGGGCCTATGGCTACACCTTC.

This chain joins TRBV18 and TRBJ1-3; the match to TRBD1 covers 11 bases. CDR3 size: 15 residues. V was pared by 0 bases and J by 6 bases, with 1 base of the junction left unmatched. The V gene's germline CDR1 is KGHSH and CDR2 LQKENI. CDR3 loop: CASSPPGQGENTIYF. In DNA, the CDR3 is TGTGCCAGCTCACCACCGGGACAGGGGGAAAACACCATATATTTT.